The 31 T cell receptor beta chains below come from one sample, sequenced in a study of cytomegalovirus exposure and HLA in healthy donors. Data came from immunoSEQ multiplex PCR; TCRdb stores just in-frame clones and leaves some out. Of 250,000 to 350,000 clones listed, approximately 88% are singletons. The sample consisted of PBMCs. The receptors originated from a woman younger than 35 in good health and CMV-seronegative.

The V call is TRBV5-4, the J call TRBJ2-3, with 7 bases lining up with TRBD1. Germline lookup yields CDR1 SGHNT and CDR2 YYREEE (reference sequence). Trimming took 0 bases from V and 3 from J; bases not matched to a gene: 10. The CDR3 consists of 17 residues. The CDR3 loop reads CASSLEPASRGTDTQYF. The CDR3 DNA sequence: TGTGCCAGCAGCTTGGAGCCGGCTAGCAGGGGGACAGATACGCAGTATTTT.

This chain joins TRBV19 and TRBJ2-1, with TRBD2 as a possible D gene (6 bases). Between the trimmed V and J ends, which lost 8 bases and 2 bases, there was a span of 13 bases. This CDR3 contains 14 residues. Germline CDR1 LNHDA, CDR2 SQIVND (reference sequence). CDR3 in DNA: TGTGCCAGTGCCGGAGGGGCCCCCTACAATGAGCAGTTCTTC. This gives the protein CASAGGAPYNEQFF.

V and J are TRBV18 and TRBJ2-1; TRBD2 aligns across 10 bases. Germline values: CDR1 KGHSH, CDR2 LQKENI. The CDR3 extends over 16 amino acids. Unmatched junction bases numbered 8, after V lost 0 bases and J lost 9 bases. This CDR3 is CASSPPSLAGVGEQFF. In nucleotides, the CDR3 is TGTGCCAGCTCACCACCGAGTCTAGCGGGAGTGGGTGAGCAGTTCTTC.

The chain uses TRBV28 and TRBJ1-2; D possibly corresponds to TRBD1 (6 bases). This CDR3 contains 13 residues. The V and J ends lost 3 bases and 5 bases respectively, with 10 bases between them. Germline assignment: CDR1 MDHEN and CDR2 SYDVKM. This CDR3 reads CASSFTDRYGYTF. The CDR3 DNA sequence: TGTGCCAGCAGTTTTACGGACAGATATGGCTACACCTTC.

This chain links TRBV9 with TRBJ2-3; 7 bases fit TRBD1. This CDR3 is built from 15 residues. Trimming at V came to 4 bases and at J to 9 bases, leaving 14 bases not matched to a gene. Germline CDR1 SGDLS, CDR2 YYNGEE. The CDR3 reads CASSLFGTAPETQYF. CDR3 nucleotide sequence: TGTGCCAGCAGCCTCTTCGGGACAGCCCCCGAGACGCAGTATTTT. The whole variable domain, filled in from reference TRBV9 and TRBJ2-3, reads DSGVTQTPKHLITATGQRVTLRCSPRSGDLSVYWYQQSLDQGLQFLIQYYNGEERAKGNILERFSAQQFPDLHSELNLSSLELGDSALYFCASSLFGTAPETQYFGPGTRLTVL.

The chain has TRBV28 and TRBJ1-1; D gene unclear. Trimming shortened V by 3 bases and J by 8 bases, and 7 bases separated the two germline ends. The length of the CDR3 is 11 residues. Germline CDR1 reads MDHEN; CDR2 reads SYDVKM. CDR3 nucleotide sequence: TGTGCCAGCAGTTTCCCCTCGGAAGCTTTCTTT. It codes for CASSFPSEAFF.

The chain employs TRBV25-1 and TRBJ1-4; D not certain. The CDR3 length is 15 residues. The V gene lost 2 bases and the J gene lost 5 bases, with 12 bases spanning the gap. CDR1 and CDR2 from the germline V gene are MGHDK and SYGVNS. CDR3 region: CASSERGRGNEKLFF. The CDR3 DNA reads TGTGCCAGCAGTGAAAGAGGACGGGGAAATGAAAAACTGTTTTTT. Full variable domain (rest looked up from reference TRBV25-1 and TRBJ1-4): EADIYQTPRYLVIGTGKKITLECSQTMGHDKMYWYQQDPGMELHLIHYSYGVNSTEKGDLSSESTVSRIRTEHFPLTLESARPSHTSQYLCASSERGRGNEKLFFGSGTQLSVL.

The rearrangement links TRBV11-2 to TRBJ2-3, with 11 bases that match TRBD2. V was clipped by 2 bases and J by 1 base; unmatched bases: 8. Germline CDR1 is SGHAT and CDR2 is FQNNGV. The length of the CDR3 is 18 residues. The CDR3 region has the DNA TGTGCCAGCAGCTTATCGGCTAGCGGGAGGAGCGGCACAGATACGCAGTATTTT. Protein product: CASSLSASGRSGTDTQYF.

The V and J genes are TRBV6-5 and TRBJ1-5; D uncertain. In germline, CDR1 is MNHEY, CDR2 SVGAGI. V was cut by 6 bases and J by 3 bases, with 12 bases left in between. CDR3 size: 14 residues. CDR3 sequence (DNA): TGTGCCAGCAGATCTACAGCTTTCAATCAGCCCCAGCATTTT. Translation: CASRSTAFNQPQHF.

The V gene is TRBV7-6, the J gene TRBJ2-2; D might be TRBD1 (5 bases). V dropped 5 bases and J dropped 3 bases, with 16 bases sitting between them. Germline lookup yields CDR1 SGHVS and CDR2 FNYEAQ. This CDR3 is 16 amino acids long. The CDR3 nucleotides read TGTGCCAGCAGCCCCCAATCCAGGGCGGACACCGGGGAGCTGTTTTTT. This codes for CASSPQSRADTGELFF.

The CDR3 nucleotides are TGTGCCAGCAGCGTTGTTGGGAAGACTAGCGGACACTCCTACAATGAGCAGTTCTTC. Amino acids: CASSVVGKTSGHSYNEQFF. The rearrangement links TRBV9 to TRBJ2-1; 9 bases line up with TRBD2. After removal of 2 bases from V and 0 bases from J, the junction contained 12 bases not matched to a gene. CDR1 and CDR2 (germline): SGDLS, YYNGEE. CDR3 length equals 19 residues.

The V and J genes are TRBV7-6 and TRBJ1-2; TRBD1 aligns across 7 bases. This CDR3 region has 12 residues. The germline V gene encodes CDR1 SGHVS and CDR2 FNYEAQ. With V trimmed by 8 bases and J by 4 bases, 4 bases remained unmatched. The CDR3, as DNA: TGTGCCAGCTCGTCAGGGGGCTATGGCTACACCTTC. Translated, it gives CASSSGGYGYTF.

This clone has a single count. The J gene is TRBJ2-7, the V gene TRBV5-6, with 10 bases matching TRBD1. Germline-derived CDR1 and CDR2 are SGHDT and YYEEEE. CDR3 length: 15 amino acids. The V and J ends lost 1 base and 4 bases, in that order; junction bases with no gene match: 5. In nucleotides, the CDR3 is TGTGCCAGCAGCTTGTTGGGGACAGGGGTTTACGAGCAGTACTTC. The encoded protein is CASSLLGTGVYEQYF.

This clone has a single count. This chain connects TRBV18 to TRBJ2-7; 9 bases agree with TRBD1. The germline V gene has CDR1 KGHSH and CDR2 LQKENI. This CDR3 is 19 amino acids long. The V segment lost 0 bases and the J segment 2 bases; nucleotides outside the gene matches: 14. Here the CDR3 reads CASSPPRKGQGTTTYEQYF. The CDR3, as DNA: TGTGCCAGCTCACCACCAAGAAAGGGACAGGGAACCACTACCTACGAGCAGTACTTC.

The chain links TRBV28 to TRBJ2-7; no definite D call. Deletions cut 2 bases from V and 4 bases from J, with 12 bases between. Germline assignment: CDR1 MDHEN and CDR2 SYDVKM. This CDR3 has 14 amino acids. The CDR3 loop is CASSLVGLRYEQYF. The DNA for the CDR3 is TGTGCCAGCAGTTTAGTTGGTCTTCGGTACGAGCAGTACTTC.

The V gene is TRBV19, the J gene TRBJ2-2, with 9 nucleotides matching TRBD1. The trim removed 5 bases at V and 4 bases at J, leaving 8 bases unmatched. The CDR3 totals 16 residues. CDR1 is LNHDA, CDR2 SQIVND, per germline (reference sequence). The chain's CDR3 is CASSAPGQGGTGELFF. The CDR3 DNA reads TGTGCCAGTAGTGCCCCGGGACAGGGAGGCACCGGGGAGCTGTTTTTT.

The chain uses TRBV18 and TRBJ2-5; the match to TRBD2 covers 9 bases. CDR1 KGHSH and CDR2 LQKENI come from the germline V gene. The J segment lost 3 bases and the V segment lost 5 bases, leaving 7 bases of the junction unmatched. This CDR3 has 15 amino acids. The CDR3 region is CASSIRIAGEETQYF. The CDR3 DNA follows: TGTGCCAGCTCAATCCGAATAGCGGGAGAAGAGACCCAGTACTTC. Full variable domain (remainder filled in from reference TRBV18 and TRBJ2-5): NAGVMQNPRHLVRRRGQEARLRCSPMKGHSHVYWYRQLPEEGLKFMVYLQKENIIDESGMPKERFSAEFPKEGPSILRIQQVVRGDSAAYFCASSIRIAGEETQYFGPGTRLLVL.

The chain is built from TRBV19 and TRBJ2-5; D is ambiguous. CDR1 and CDR2 (germline): LNHDA, SQIVND (reference sequence). This CDR3 comprises 16 residues. With 3 bases removed from V and 2 bases from J, the gap between germline ends came to 16 bases. CDR3 bases: TGTGCCAGTAGTATCGTCTCACGGCAGGTACAAGAGACCCAGTACTTC. This gives the protein CASSIVSRQVQETQYF.

The rearrangement links TRBV6-5 to TRBJ2-2, with TRBD2 identical over 7 bases. This CDR3 contains 14 residues. V gave up 8 bases and J gave up 1 base; unmatched junction bases: 4. Germline CDR1 MNHEY, CDR2 SVGAGI. CDR3 amino acids: CASAPSGNTGELFF. The CDR3 DNA follows: TGTGCCAGCGCCCCTAGCGGGAACACCGGGGAGCTGTTTTTT.

The V gene is TRBV19, the J gene TRBJ2-2, with 10 positions matching TRBD2. The CDR3 is 16 amino acids. Germline V gene lookup returns CDR1 LNHDA and CDR2 SQIVND (reference sequence). Trimming removed 6 bases from V and 6 bases from J; junction bases left unmatched: 10. The CDR3 loop is CASRPWSGRDSGELFF. Here the CDR3 DNA reads TGTGCCAGTAGACCTTGGAGCGGGAGGGACTCCGGGGAGCTGTTTTTT.

The chain uses TRBV6-6 and TRBJ2-7; tentatively, D is TRBD2 (7 bases). V dropped 7 bases and J dropped 4 bases, with 17 bases sitting between them. Germline V gene sequence: CDR1 MNHNY, CDR2 SVGAGI (reference sequence). CDR3 length: 14 amino acids. CDR3: CASTPSGGAYEQYF. CDR3 coding DNA: TGTGCCAGCACCCCCTCGGGGGGCGCTTACGAGCAGTACTTC.

This chain connects TRBV28 to TRBJ1-1; D is undetermined. Trimming left V 3 bases short and J 1 base short, with 12 bases between. The CDR3 totals 15 residues. Germline CDR1 and CDR2: MDHEN and SYDVKM. As DNA, the CDR3 is TGTGCCAGCAGTTTCCTTTTAGTTTCGAACACTGAAGCTTTCTTT. Translation: CASSFLLVSNTEAFF.

This clone was recorded only once. This chain connects TRBV27 to TRBJ1-1; TRBD1 agrees at 8 bases. Germline V gene sequence: CDR1 MNHEY, CDR2 SMNVEV (reference sequence). There are 19 residues in the CDR3. The V segment lost 5 bases and the J segment 1 base; nucleotides outside the gene matches: 18. CDR3 in amino acids: CASSREFRDRNWRNTEAFF. The CDR3 DNA reads as TGTGCCAGCAGTCGCGAATTCCGGGACAGGAATTGGCGGAACACTGAAGCTTTCTTT.

The genes are TRBV28 and TRBJ2-1, with TRBD2 matching 12 bases. CDR1 is MDHEN and CDR2 is SYDVKM in the germline V gene. The ends lost 5 bases at V and 6 bases at J; junction bases unmatched: 17. This CDR3 comprises 19 residues. CDR3 in DNA: TGTGCCAGCAGTCAACCTAGCGGGAGGGCCGGGTTAAGTTTCAATGAGCAGTTCTTC. This sequence encodes CASSQPSGRAGLSFNEQFF.

V usage is TRBV6-1 and J usage is TRBJ2-1, with 7 bases that match TRBD1. In germline, CDR1 is MNHNS, CDR2 SASEGT. The CDR3 is 17 residues long. The V segment lost 2 bases and the J segment 2 bases; nucleotides outside the gene matches: 9. The CDR3 sequence is CASSEWVGQGAYNEQFF. In nucleotides, the CDR3 is TGTGCCAGCAGTGAATGGGTGGGCCAGGGGGCCTACAATGAGCAGTTCTTC.

The chain employs TRBV5-5 and TRBJ2-3; weak D call: TRBD2 (5 bases). From germline, CDR1 is SGHKS and CDR2 YYEKEE (reference sequence). The germline V and J ends were trimmed by 3 bases and 0 bases, with 17 bases remaining between them. This CDR3 has 17 residues. This CDR3 reads CASSSWDGRTSTDTQYF. Here the CDR3 DNA reads TGTGCCAGCAGCTCCTGGGATGGTAGGACTAGCACAGATACGCAGTATTTT.

This clone was seen once. Its ends do not fully match the called genes, so a read error is possible. Other DNA sequences in this specimen translate into the identical CDR3. The V gene is TRBV2, the J gene TRBJ2-7; 8 bases are a match to TRBD1. Germline V gene sequence: CDR1 SNHLY, CDR2 FYNNEI. This CDR3 is built from 12 residues. CDR3 DNA: TGTGCCAGCAGGGACAGGGTTTACGAGCAGTATTTC. It translates to CASRDRVYEQYF.

The rearrangement uses TRBV5-4 and TRBJ2-7, with 8 bases aligning to TRBD2. CDR1 and CDR2 from the germline V gene are SGHNT and YYREEE (reference sequence). This CDR3 contains 15 residues. The V and J ends lost 4 bases and 2 bases, in that order; junction bases with no gene match: 8. Here the CDR3 DNA reads TGTGCCAGCAGCCAACGGACTAGCCGAGCCTACGAGCAGTACTTC. This codes for CASSQRTSRAYEQYF.

In regard to this clone: Its ends do not fully match the called genes, so a read error is possible. The J gene is TRBJ1-3, the V gene TRBV9; D remains unclear. Per germline, CDR1 SGDLS and CDR2 YYNGEE. The CDR3 is made up of 11 amino acids. In DNA, the CDR3 is TGTGCCAGCAGCGGAATACCCGGGTTAAGCTTT. Translated, it gives CASSGIPGLSF. Full variable domain (remainder filled in from reference TRBV9 and TRBJ1-3): DSGVTQTPKHLITATGQRVTLRCSPRSGDLSVYWYQQSLDQGLQFLIQYYNGEERAKGNILERFSAQQFPDLHSELNLSSLELGDSALYFCASSGIPGLSFGEGSWLTVV.

This chain links TRBV19 with TRBJ1-2, with 7 bases matching TRBD1. The junction had 14 bases not matched to a gene; V was cut back by 3 bases and J by 7 bases. The CDR3 length is 16 residues. Germline V gives CDR1 LNHDA, CDR2 SQIVND (reference sequence). As DNA, the CDR3 is TGTGCCAGTAGTATTGTATGGAGACAGGGTATGGCTGGCTACACCTTC. Its protein product is CASSIVWRQGMAGYTF.

The J gene is TRBJ2-1, the V gene TRBV27; TRBD2 matches 13 bases. The CDR3 spans 13 residues. Looked up from germline, CDR1 is MNHEY and CDR2 is SMNVEV (reference sequence). V was clipped by 10 bases and J by 6 bases; unmatched bases: 3. CDR3 in amino acids: CATRTSGSNEQFF. The CDR3 DNA follows: TGTGCCACCCGGACTAGCGGGAGCAATGAGCAGTTCTTC.